What follows are 9 T cell receptor beta chains derived from one specimen sequenced in a study of T cell repertoires in cytomegalovirus infection. TCRdb re-called the reads through MiXCR, storing one row per CDR3 protein. The sample includes around 550,000 distinct CDR3 sequences, around 27% of them seen just once. The sequenced material came from PBMCs. The receptors shown here come from a human donor in good health (CMV status not recorded). Some clones in this sample may be carry-over from other donors' samples.

This clonotype has a handful of counts. The chain joins TRBV9 to TRBJ2-1; D gene unclear. The germline CDR1 and CDR2 sequences are SGDLS and YYNGEE. This CDR3 is built from 15 residues. V was cut by 1 base and J by 9 bases, with 17 bases left in between. CDR3 loop: CASSVRESPVSEQFF. CDR3 sequence (DNA): TGTGCCAGCAGCGTAAGAGAAAGTCCCGTCAGTGAGCAGTTCTTC.

The sample holds many counts of this clonotype. The V gene is TRBV7-2, the J gene TRBJ1-2; TRBD1 matches at 9 bases. The germline CDR1 and CDR2 sequences are SGHTA and FQGNSA. This CDR3 contains 13 residues. With 4 bases clipped from V and 8 bases from J, the junction kept 5 bases outside the gene matches. This chain's CDR3 is CASSWGTGIGYTF. CDR3 DNA: TGTGCCAGCAGCTGGGGGACAGGGATAGGCTACACCTTC.

The CDR3 sequence is CASSIRDAYPDYGYTF. The CDR3 DNA reads as TGTGCCAGTAGTATTAGGGACGCCTACCCGGACTATGGCTACACCTTC. The chain joins TRBV19 to TRBJ1-2, with D possibly being TRBD1 (5 bases). V was clipped by 3 bases and J by 3 bases, with 17 bases between them. CDR3 size: 16 residues. Germline lookup yields CDR1 LNHDA and CDR2 SQIVND (reference sequence).

This clonotype came up a few times. The rearrangement joins TRBV6-2 or TRBV6-3 to TRBJ2-7; D remains unclear. The CDR3 is 15 residues long. Looked up from germline, CDR1 is MNHEY and CDR2 is SVGEGT. Deletions cut 2 bases from V and 3 bases from J, with 14 bases between. The CDR3 region has the DNA TGTGCCAGCAGTTACACGCGGTCCCACTACTACGAGCAGTACTTC. Protein product: CASSYTRSHYYEQYF.

The chain employs TRBV28 and TRBJ2-1, with 7 bases identical to TRBD2. The CDR3 runs 18 residues. V shed 4 bases and J 7 bases; nucleotides not matched to a gene: 19. Per germline, CDR1 MDHEN and CDR2 SYDVKM. The CDR3 nucleotides read TGTGCCAGCAGTTCTCTGGGCGAGCGGGGTTTCGCTGGGAATGAGCAGTTCTTC. It translates to CASSSLGERGFAGNEQFF.

CDR3 coding DNA: TGTGCCTGGAGTCGACTAGCGGGTATTCCAGATACGCAGTATTTT. This translates into CAWSRLAGIPDTQYF. The chain combines TRBV30 with TRBJ2-3; 10 nucleotides agree with TRBD2. The CDR3 contains 15 residues. Germline-derived CDR1 and CDR2 are GTSNPN and SVGIG (reference sequence). After removal of 2 bases from V and 4 bases from J, the junction contained 6 bases not matched to a gene. Filled out from reference TRBV30 and TRBJ2-3, the complete variable domain reads SQTIHQWPATLVQPVGSPLSLECTVEGTSNPNLYWYRQAAGRGLQLLFYSVGIGQISSEVPQNLSASRPQDRQFILSSKKLLLSDSGFYLCAWSRLAGIPDTQYFGPGTRLTVL.

This clonotype was recorded only once. This chain joins TRBV5-4 and TRBJ2-7, with 13 bases lining up with TRBD2. The CDR3 sequence is 17 residues long. Germline trimming cut 0 bases from V and 3 bases from J; bases unmatched to any gene: 6. The V gene's germline CDR1 is SGHNT and CDR2 YYREEE (reference sequence). The CDR3 reads CASSLAGLAGALYEQYF. The CDR3 DNA sequence: TGTGCCAGCAGCTTGGCAGGACTAGCGGGAGCACTCTACGAGCAGTACTTC.

This clonotype was seen repeatedly, ten times or more. The V gene is TRBV7-2, the J gene TRBJ2-5; 7 bases align to TRBD1. V was clipped by 0 bases and J by 5 bases; unmatched bases: 6. The germline gives CDR1 SGHTA, CDR2 FQGNSA. This CDR3 is 15 amino acids long. CDR3 nucleotides: TGTGCCAGCAGCTTAGCGACAGGGAGAAGCGAGACCCAGTACTTC. Its translation: CASSLATGRSETQYF.

The chain employs TRBV2 and TRBJ2-2; no firm D call. The V gene's germline CDR1 is SNHLY and CDR2 FYNNEI. V was shortened by 2 bases and J by 5 bases, with 18 bases between the two germline ends. CDR3 length equals 17 residues. The CDR3 bases are TGTGCCAGCAGTGAACAGAAACTGGGCAGCAGGACCGGGGAGCTGTTTTTT. This translates into CASSEQKLGSRTGELFF.